This T cell receptor (beta chain) was sequenced during a study of blood T cell repertoires in COVID-19. Study-wide background: Both acute and convalescent COVID-19 samples were obtained from the United States, Italy and Spain. The cDNA or gDNA used as material had been derived from T cells, B-cell-depleted T cells, or PBMCs.

Patients in Seattle were enrolled during active infection, then followed longitudinally. Measured with immunoSEQ multiplex PCR; TCRdb has only the in-frame clones, and not every one. The repertoire has around 460,000 clones, roughly 90% of them found once; the top ten carry 0.8% to 1%. Germline lookup yields CDR1 KGHDR and CDR2 SFDVKD. The length of the CDR3 is 13 residues. V was trimmed by 4 bases and J by 1 base, leaving 7 bases between them. In the case of this clone: The same CDR3 also results from other DNA sequences found in this sample.

Input material: peripheral blood. The receptor was isolated from a young man with COVID-19, enrolled during active disease. V gene TRBV24-1 combines with J gene TRBJ2-7; D uncertain. The CDR3 reads CATSEGSSYEQYF. The CDR3 DNA sequence: TGTGCCACCAGTGAGGGCAGTTCCTACGAGCAGTACTTC.